The clone carrying this T cell receptor (beta chain) was detected many times. Antigen unknown. TCR beta libraries were built with iRepertoire HTBI primers and Arm-PCR of CDR3 regions. One entry per CDR3 protein results from TCRdb running MiXCR on the multiplex PCR reads. The sample includes nearly 350,000 distinct CDR3 sequences, roughly a fifth seen only once; the top ten take less than 35%. Time point in this sample: persistent/refractory GD, antithyroid drugs over 5 years with positive TRAb. There was RNA extracted from PBMCs, and the TCR library was made from it. V shed 5 bases and J shed 1 base, with 20 bases lying between them. The germline CDR1 and CDR2 sequences are SEHNR and FQNEAQ (reference sequence). The length of the CDR3 is 17 residues. These data are taken from a study of regulatory T cells in long-lasting Graves disease. Overall study: To qualify as persistent, Graves' disease required over 5 years of antithyroid drugs with positive TSH receptor antibodies. General study findings and limits: Persistent Graves' patients showed a TCR diversity that was lower than that of newly diagnosed ones.

The chain couples TRBV7-9 to TRBJ2-5; D is possibly TRBD1 (6 bases). The clonotype comes from a female donor with Graves disease. The material was peripheral blood mononuclear cells (PBMCs), obtained when the disease was refractory, from a patient treated with antithyroid drugs. The CDR3 spells CASSLTFGRTVQETQYF. The CDR3 nucleotides are TGTGCCAGCAGCCTCACTTTCGGGCGGACAGTCCAAGAGACCCAGTACTTC.